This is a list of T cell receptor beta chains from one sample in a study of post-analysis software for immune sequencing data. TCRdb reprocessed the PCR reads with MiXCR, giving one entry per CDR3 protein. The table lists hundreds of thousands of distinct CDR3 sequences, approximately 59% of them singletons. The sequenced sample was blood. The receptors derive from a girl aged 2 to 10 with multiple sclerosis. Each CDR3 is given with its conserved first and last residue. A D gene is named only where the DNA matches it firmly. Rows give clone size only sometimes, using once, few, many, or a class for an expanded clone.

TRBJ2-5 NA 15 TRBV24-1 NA CATSAVRGLQETQYF TGTGCCACCAGTGCGGTACGCGGACTCCAAGAGACCCAGTACTTC
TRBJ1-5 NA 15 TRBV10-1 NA CASRLTAHSNQPQHF TGCGCCAGCCGCCTGACAGCCCATAGCAATCAGCCCCAGCATTTT
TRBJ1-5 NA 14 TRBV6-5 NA CASRGASSNQPQHF TGTGCCAGCAGAGGAGCATCTAGCAATCAGCCCCAGCATTTT
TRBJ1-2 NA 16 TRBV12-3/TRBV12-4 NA CASSLGAAAGDYGYTF TGTGCCAGCAGTTTAGGAGCAGCCGCGGGTGACTATGGCTACACCTTC
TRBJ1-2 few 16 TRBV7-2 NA CASSYKGHSQNYGYTF TGTGCCAGCAGCTATAAGGGTCACTCGCAAAACTATGGCTACACCTTC
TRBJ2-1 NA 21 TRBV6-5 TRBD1 CASSYSTPGRGPTSSYNEQFF TGTGCCAGCAGTTACTCGACCCCCGGCAGGGGGCCCACAAGCTCCTACAATGAGCAGTTCTTC
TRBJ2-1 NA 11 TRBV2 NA CASSGRTGEFF TGTGCCAGCAGTGGCCGAACTGGGGAGTTCTTC
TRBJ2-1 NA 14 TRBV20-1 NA CSARDTLGTNEQFF TGCAGTGCTAGAGATACTCTAGGTACCAATGAGCAGTTCTTC
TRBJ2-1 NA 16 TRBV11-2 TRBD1 CASSLRGTALYNEQFF TGTGCCAGCAGCTTAAGAGGGACAGCCCTCTACAATGAGCAGTTCTTC
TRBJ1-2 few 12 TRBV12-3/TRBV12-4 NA CASSIFRGVHTF TGTGCCAGCAGTATATTCAGGGGAGTACACACCTTC
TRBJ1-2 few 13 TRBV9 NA CASSHGDNYGYTF TGTGCCAGCAGCCACGGGGATAACTATGGCTACACCTTC
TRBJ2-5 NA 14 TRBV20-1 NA CSARDSSAQETQYF TGCAGTGCTAGAGATTCGTCGGCTCAAGAGACCCAGTACTTC
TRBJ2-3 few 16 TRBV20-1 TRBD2 CSAKLLAGGPRDTQYF TGCAGTGCTAAACTGCTAGCGGGAGGGCCGAGGGATACGCAGTATTTT
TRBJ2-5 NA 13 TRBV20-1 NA CSASLADQETQYF TGCAGTGCTAGTCTAGCAGACCAAGAGACCCAGTACTTC
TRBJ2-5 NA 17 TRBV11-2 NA CASSLTLLEGTGETQYF TGTGCCAGCAGCTTAACGTTGTTGGAGGGGACGGGAGAGACCCAGTACTTC
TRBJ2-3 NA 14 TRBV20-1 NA CSARVGSNTDTQYF TGCAGTGCTAGAGTAGGGAGCAACACAGATACGCAGTATTTT
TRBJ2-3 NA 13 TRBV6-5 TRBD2 CASSRGGVDTQYF TGTGCCAGCAGTCGGGGGGGAGTAGATACGCAGTATTTT